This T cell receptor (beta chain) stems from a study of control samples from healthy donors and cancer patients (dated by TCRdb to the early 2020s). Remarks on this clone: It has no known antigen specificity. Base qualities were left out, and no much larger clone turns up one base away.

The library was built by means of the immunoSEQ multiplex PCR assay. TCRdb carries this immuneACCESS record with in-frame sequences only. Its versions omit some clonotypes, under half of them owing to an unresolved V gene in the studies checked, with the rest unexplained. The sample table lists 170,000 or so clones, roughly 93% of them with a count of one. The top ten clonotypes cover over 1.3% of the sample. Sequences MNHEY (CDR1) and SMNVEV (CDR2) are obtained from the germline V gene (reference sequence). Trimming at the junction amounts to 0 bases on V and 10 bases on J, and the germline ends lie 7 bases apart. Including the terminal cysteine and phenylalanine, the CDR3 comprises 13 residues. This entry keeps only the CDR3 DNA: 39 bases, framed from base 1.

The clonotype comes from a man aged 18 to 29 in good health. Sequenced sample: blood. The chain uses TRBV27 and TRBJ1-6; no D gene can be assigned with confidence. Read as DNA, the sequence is TGTGCCAGCAGTTTATCGAGGTTCTCACCCCTCCACTTT. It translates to CASSLSRFSPLHF.